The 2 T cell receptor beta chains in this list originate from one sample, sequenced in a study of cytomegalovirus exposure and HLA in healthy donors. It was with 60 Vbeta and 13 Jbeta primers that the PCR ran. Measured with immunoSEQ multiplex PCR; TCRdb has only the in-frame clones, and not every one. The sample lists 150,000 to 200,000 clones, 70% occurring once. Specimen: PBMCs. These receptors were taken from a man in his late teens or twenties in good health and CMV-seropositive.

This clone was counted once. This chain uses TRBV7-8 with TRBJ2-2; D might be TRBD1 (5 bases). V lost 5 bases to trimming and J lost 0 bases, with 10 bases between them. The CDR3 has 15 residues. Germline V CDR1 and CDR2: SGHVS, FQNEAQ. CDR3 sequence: CASSPTGANTGELFF. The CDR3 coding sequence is TGTGCCAGCAGCCCTACAGGCGCGAACACCGGGGAGCTGTTTTTT.

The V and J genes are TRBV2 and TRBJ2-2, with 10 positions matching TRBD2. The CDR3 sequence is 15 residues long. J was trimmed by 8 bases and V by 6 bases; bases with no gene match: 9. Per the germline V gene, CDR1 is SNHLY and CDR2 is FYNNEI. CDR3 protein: CASRAHSGGPGELFF. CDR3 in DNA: TGTGCCAGCAGGGCCCATAGCGGGGGGCCTGGGGAGCTGTTTTTT.